These T cell receptor beta chains were read from a single sample in a study of blood T cell repertoires in COVID-19. The method was immunoSEQ multiplex PCR; TCRdb's version includes in-frame clones alone and lacks a portion of them. Among around 30,000 clones listed, less than 95% were seen once. Source material: peripheral blood. The receptors come from an elderly man with acute or convalescent COVID-19. The CDR3 runs from the conserved cysteine through the conserved F or W. D genes are given only for firm matches. Only part of the rows carry a size: once, few, many, or a class if the clone is expanded.

>once|TRBV7-8|TRBD1|16|TRBJ2-5
TGTGCCAGCAGCGGACAGGGGACTCATCTGGGGGAGACCCAGTACTTC
CASSGQGTHLGETQYF
>-|TRBV7-2|-|15|TRBJ2-5
TGTGCCAGCAGCAAACAGACAAGTAAAGGAGAGACCCAGTACTTC
CASSKQTSKGETQYF
>-|TRBV29-1|TRBD1|14|TRBJ2-7
TGCAGCGTTGAAGTACAGGGGGCCCGCTACGAGCAGTACTTC
CSVEVQGARYEQYF
>-|TRBV11-2|TRBD1|15|TRBJ2-7
TGTGCCAGCAGCTTCTTGGGACAGGGTTTTTACGAGCAGTACTTC
CASSFLGQGFYEQYF
>-|TRBV19|-|13|TRBJ1-6
TGTGCCAGTACGAGTACGTACAATTCACCCCTCCACTTT
CASTSTYNSPLHF
>-|TRBV11-3|TRBD2|16|TRBJ2-2
TGTGCCAGCAGCTTTGGGGCTAGCGGGGGGTCCGGGGAGCTGTTTTTT
CASSFGASGGSGELFF
>-|TRBV19|-|13|TRBJ1-5
TGTGCCGGGGCAAGAAATAGCAATCAGCCCCAGCATTTT
CAGARNSNQPQHF
>-|TRBV7-9|TRBD1|13|TRBJ1-1
TGTGCCAGCAGCGTCGGGACAGCGTCTGAAGCTTTCTTT
CASSVGTASEAFF
>-|TRBV9|-|16|TRBJ2-3
TGTGCCAGCAGCGTAATGGTGGGGGCCACCACAGATACGCAGTATTTT
CASSVMVGATTDTQYF
>-|TRBV12-3/TRBV12-4|TRBD1|12|TRBJ2-3
TGTGCCAGCAGTTTTTGGGGACAGACGCAGTATTTT
CASSFWGQTQYF
>-|TRBV19|TRBD1|16|TRBJ2-7
TGTGCCAGTAGTAGGGGACTGGGACAGGACCGCTACGAGCAGTACTTC
CASSRGLGQDRYEQYF